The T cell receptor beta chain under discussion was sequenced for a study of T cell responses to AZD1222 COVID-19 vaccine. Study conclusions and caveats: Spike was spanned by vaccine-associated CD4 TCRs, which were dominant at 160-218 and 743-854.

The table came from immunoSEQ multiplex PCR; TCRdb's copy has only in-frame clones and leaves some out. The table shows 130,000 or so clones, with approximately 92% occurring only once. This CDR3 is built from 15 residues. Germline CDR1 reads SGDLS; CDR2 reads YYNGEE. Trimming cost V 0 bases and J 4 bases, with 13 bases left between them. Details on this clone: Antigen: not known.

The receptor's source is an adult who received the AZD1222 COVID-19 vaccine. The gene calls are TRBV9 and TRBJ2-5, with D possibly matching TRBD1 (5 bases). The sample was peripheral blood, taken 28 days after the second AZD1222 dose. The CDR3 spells CASSVGDPRGETQYF. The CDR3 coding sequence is TGTGCCAGCAGCGTAGGTGACCCAAGGGGAGAGACCCAGTACTTC.